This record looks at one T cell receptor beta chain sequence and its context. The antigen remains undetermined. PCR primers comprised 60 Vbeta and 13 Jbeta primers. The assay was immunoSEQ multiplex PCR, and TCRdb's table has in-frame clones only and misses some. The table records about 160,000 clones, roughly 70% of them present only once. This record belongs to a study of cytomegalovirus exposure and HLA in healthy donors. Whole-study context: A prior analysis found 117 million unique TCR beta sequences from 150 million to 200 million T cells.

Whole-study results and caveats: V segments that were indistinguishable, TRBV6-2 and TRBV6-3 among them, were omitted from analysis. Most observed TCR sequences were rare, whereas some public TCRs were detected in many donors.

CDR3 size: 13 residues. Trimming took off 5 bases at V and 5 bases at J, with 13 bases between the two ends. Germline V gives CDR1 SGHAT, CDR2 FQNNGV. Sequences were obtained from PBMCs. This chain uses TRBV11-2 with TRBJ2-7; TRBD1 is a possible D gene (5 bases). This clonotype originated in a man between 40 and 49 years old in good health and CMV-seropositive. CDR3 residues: CASSVYRIDEQYF. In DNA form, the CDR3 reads TGTGCCAGCAGCGTCTACAGGATTGACGAGCAGTACTTC.